This T cell receptor beta chain was obtained from a study of cytomegalovirus exposure and HLA in healthy donors. Turning to the study itself: Ancestry clustering placed 70% to 90% of about 400 genotyped donors in the Caucasian-associated cluster.

Deletions cut 0 bases from V and 3 bases from J, with 11 bases between. The CDR3 runs 15 residues. CDR1 and CDR2 from the germline V gene are SEHNR and FQNEAQ (reference sequence). Both 60 Vbeta primers and 13 Jbeta primers went into the PCR. The authors' processing: A follow-up analysis tallied 73 million or so unique TCR beta chains, some 11 million shared. Profiled with immunoSEQ multiplex PCR; TCRdb holds only in-frame clones, not every one. The D gene and trimming were derived from the DNA, and the V and J assignments and clone size from that table. Here the sample spans 100,000 to 150,000 clones, around 85% being singletons.

This chain uses TRBV7-9 with TRBJ1-1; tentatively, D is TRBD1 (5 bases). The origin of this receptor is a man aged 18 to 29 in good health and CMV-seropositive. The source material was PBMCs. DNA for the CDR3: TGTGCCAGCAGCTTAGCGATGGGGCTACACACTGAAGCTTTCTTT. Its protein is CASSLAMGLHTEAFF. Looking up the rest from reference TRBV7-9 and TRBJ1-1 gives the full variable domain: DTGVSQNPRHKITKRGQNVTFRCDPISEHNRLYWYRQTLGQGPEFLTYFQNEAQLEKSRLLSDRFSAERPKGSFSTLEIQRTEQGDSAMYLCASSLAMGLHTEAFFGQGTRLTVV.